This TCR beta chain was identified in a study of cytomegalovirus exposure and HLA in healthy donors. The study, taken as a whole, reports: Data from an earlier analysis indicated that most TCR beta V segments were productive either about 87% or about 30% of the time. Usually a TCR sequence was rare, but some public TCRs were found in many donors.

It was with 60 Vbeta and 13 Jbeta primers that the PCR ran. In the source study's methods: Later analysis identified tens of millions of unique TCR beta chains, about 10 million shared. Some clones are missing from TCRdb's copy, which holds only in-frame ones; the method was immunoSEQ multiplex PCR. Clone size and the V and J calls come from that table; the DNA yielded D and trimming. The sample lists some 120,000 clones, over 9.5% occurring once. CDR3 length: 14 residues. Germline-derived CDR1 and CDR2 are MDHEN and SYDVKM. Trimming stripped 3 bases from V and 5 bases from J, with 11 bases between. This clone occurred a few times. Its target is unknown.

The TCR sequence derives from a young woman in good health and CMV-seropositive. Sample: PBMCs. The V and J genes are TRBV28 and TRBJ1-3; D is possibly TRBD1 (6 bases). In nucleotides, the CDR3 is TGTGCCAGCAGTTTTCGGGGGGCCCGAAACACCATATATTTT. Protein product: CASSFRGARNTIYF.